What follows describes a single TCR beta chain. No antigen is known for it. Base qualities are not at hand, and no much larger clone is one base apart. This entry comes from a study of blood T cells in healthy people across ages (dated by TCRdb to the mid-2010s). Background on the whole study: In model experiments, template switching captured about one uniquely barcoded TCR beta cDNA molecule for every two T cells. Using deep sequencing normalized with unique cDNA molecular identifiers, the study measured how TCR beta repertoire diversity changes with age. Four age groups were formed from the donors: young (average 16 years), middle-aged (approximately 39), aged (roughly 56) and long-lived (more than 75). For two donors (one aged 18 to 30 and one aged 80 or older), the study analyzed two additional independent replicas of 1 million unique cDNA reads from the same blood draw. The paper's findings and limits, for the study overall: Estimates of total diversity based on one million sequenced T cells were regarded as lower bounds and as underestimates. Conclusive comparison of naive and antigen-experienced compartments was prevented by the profiling of bulk unsorted PBMCs. As age increased, observed TCR beta diversity per million T cells dropped in a roughly linear way, and a significant reduction was already evident by age around 41. Compared with the aged group, the long-lived group had more naive CD4+ T cells, fewer expanded clones and increased TCR diversity, suggesting age selection. There was a strong correlation between observed TCR beta diversity and the percentage of naive T cells measured by flow cytometry. Because donor CMV infection status was unknown, age-related changes in expanded clonotypes were potentially confounded.

The donors were 40 or so Caucasian individuals from Russia, aged about 6 to 95 years, who were systemically healthy. Approximately 10 milliliters of peripheral blood were collected from each donor into EDTA-treated Vacutainer tubes. Ficoll-Paque density-gradient centrifugation was used to isolate PBMCs, with at least 6.5 million per sample. Trizol reagent was used to extract total RNA from PBMCs, with at least 6 micrograms per sample. Naive CD45RAhigh/CD27high T cell percentages were measured by flow cytometry on a PBMC aliquot from every donor. Preparation of the library involved 5' RACE. Instrument used: Illumina HiSeq 2500. A second PCR of roughly 7 to 11 cycles was performed with a sample-barcoded 5' primer and a J-beta primer mix. Each TCR beta cDNA molecule received a unique molecular identifier from a template-switch 5' adaptor carrying 12 random nucleotides. At least 2.5 million CDR3-containing paired-end reads were obtained from each sample. First-strand cDNA was synthesized from all RNA with the Mint cDNA synthesis kit, primed by a TRBC-specific oligonucleotide. All cDNA was treated with uracil-DNA glycosylase and then went through a first 18-cycle PCR with the universal primers M1SS and BC2_uni_R. Regarding the original processing steps: Normalization of each sample was performed by random selection of 1 million high-quality reads, each carrying a distinct molecular identifier. Reads sharing molecular identifiers were discarded rather than binned into consensus sequences. MiTCR, set to a Q25 quality threshold and the strictest error-elimination algorithm, was used for CDR3 identification, clonotype clustering and error correction. Lower-bound total TCR beta diversity was estimated with a nonparametric unseen species model using Euler transformation. TCRdb reran the public reads through fastp at Q25 and MiXCR, keeping productive beta chains. One record per CDR3 amino acid sequence lists the most common genes and DNA. The V and J calls reflect TCRdb's pipeline rather than the authors' work. The sample yields hundreds of thousands of distinct CDR3 sequences; about 27% were counted once. Approximately 3.3% of the sample is in the top ten clones.

Counted from cysteine to phenylalanine, this CDR3 has 16 amino acids. The read is trimmed to its CDR3 DNA, 48 bases read in frame from base 1. The germline V and J ends show losses of 3 bases and 8 bases respectively, and no gene match explains 13 bases of the junction. For CDR1 and CDR2, the germline V gene lists SGHTA and FQGTGA. These data are also associated with another study on T cells of mothers and their children. The second paper states: Nine systemically healthy Caucasian individuals served as donors, namely three mothers together with their six children. cDNA synthesis consumed the entire amount of extracted RNA, loaded at about 1.6 ug RNA in each 15 ul reaction. In the second PCR, the M1S primer added sample barcodes and 2-4 random nucleotides. Each mother yielded over 8 million TCR beta CDR3 reads and each child 3 million to 3.5 million reads. Thymic selection similarly shapes TCR recombination output in related and unrelated pairs, with minor effect from inherited differences. Related mother-child pairs always showed normalized repertoire overlap that was slightly higher than in unrelated mother-child pairs, though the difference was never significant. No persistent microchimeric T cell clones were found, with a detection sensitivity of approximately 94 clones per million clonotypes. Deep NGS was used in the study to compare the TCR beta repertoires of mothers and children and to look for features that separate related mother-child pairs from unrelated individuals. The mean age was about 40 +/- 4 years for the mothers and about 10 +/- 4 years for the children. After adapters were ligated using NEBNext reagents, the libraries underwent 100+100 nt paired-end sequencing on an Illumina HiSeq 2000. To avoid cross-contamination, the mother libraries and the child libraries were prepared a month apart and sequenced in separate runs. For each donor, somewhere between about 500,000 and 2,300,000 distinct TCR beta clonotypes were identified. Naive TCR beta clonotypes were estimated from low-frequency clonotypes matched to each donor's FACS-determined naive share, without sorting.

This receptor was obtained from a boy aged 2 to 9 in good health. Sequenced input: blood. Recombination connected TRBV7-3 to TRBJ1-2, with 9 bases in between that match TRBD1. At the DNA level, the sequence is TGTGCCAGCAGCTTTATACACGGACAGGGGAAGAGGGGCTACACCTTC. The translation is CASSFIHGQGKRGYTF. The CDR3, completed at both ends by the reference TRBV7-3 and TRBJ1-2 genes, gives the full variable domain GAGVSQTPSNKVTEKGKYVELRCDPISGHTALYWYRQSLGQGPEFLIYFQGTGAADDSGLPNDRFFAVRPEGSVSTLKIQRTERGDSAVYLCASSFIHGQGKRGYTFGSGTRLTVV.